This note documents a single T cell receptor (beta chain) sequence. The CDR3 has 12 amino acids. V lost 3 bases and J 7 bases, leaving 9 bases between the germline ends. Germline values: CDR1 GTSNPN, CDR2 SVGIG (reference sequence). This entry comes from a study of blood T cell repertoires in COVID-19. Across the whole study: COVID-19 samples from acute and convalescent phases originated in the United States, Italy and Spain. From T cells, B-cell-depleted T cells, or PBMCs came the material, which was cDNA or gDNA.

In the original analysis: Amplified reference gene primers provided the basis for estimating nucleated cell counts. Repertoires were generated with immunoSEQ multiplex PCR, while TCRdb's copy carries only in-frame clones and drops some. The V and J calls and clone size are taken from that table; D and trimming were inferred from the DNA. The sample includes under 200,000 clones, around nine tenths of them seen just once. Sequenced sample: peripheral blood. This clonotype was obtained from a man aged 65 to 79 with active or convalescent COVID-19. The rearrangement links TRBV30 to TRBJ1-4, with D possibly matching TRBD1 (5 bases). The CDR3 is CAWRVGAEKLFF. DNA of the CDR3: TGTGCCTGGAGAGTAGGGGCTGAAAAACTGTTTTTT.